The clone carrying this T cell receptor beta chain was recorded a few times. Its antigen is still unknown. One end of the junction varies from germline; a read error may be responsible. The CDR3 length is 13 residues. CDR1 is MGHDK and CDR2 is SYGVNS in the germline V gene. This record comes from a study of identical twins. General observations from the study: Within monozygotic twins, out-of-frame TCR alpha sharing was underestimated by the models. Because invariant MAIT and iNKT cells could be present, zero-insertion analyses could be partly confounded. Shared out-of-frame alpha sequences (those common to twins) showed excess low generation probability.

TCRdb re-called the 5' RACE reads with MiXCR, one entry per CDR3 protein. The sample carries about 530,000 distinct CDR3 sequences, 20% to 25% recorded once. The sample was also linked to a second study, of yellow fever vaccine responses in identical twins.

The rearrangement uses TRBV25-1 and TRBJ2-7, with D tentatively TRBD2 (5 bases). This receptor was taken from a young woman in good health. The sample comprised CD4+ T cells sorted from blood. The CDR3 loop is CASSDEGSHEQYF. The CDR3 region has the DNA TGTGCCAGCAGTGATGAGGGCTCCCACGAGCAGTACTTC.